One and the same sample provided the 17 T cell receptor beta chains below, sequenced in a study of T cells in localized non-small cell lung cancer. Some clones are missing from TCRdb's copy, which holds only in-frame ones; the method was immunoSEQ multiplex PCR. The sample has about 2,300 clones, approximately 31% seen once. The material was normal lung tissue next to the tumor, obtained before any cancer treatment. The receptors here all came from a man between 40 and 70 years old with stage I lung adenocarcinoma.

This chain uses TRBV5-1 with TRBJ2-2; the match to TRBD1 covers 8 bases. Germline CDR1 is SGHRS and CDR2 is YFSETQ. This CDR3 has 15 residues. V gave up 0 bases and J gave up 5 bases; unmatched junction bases: 3. The CDR3 is CASSLDRGSTGELFF. CDR3 nucleotide sequence: TGCGCCAGCAGCTTGGACAGGGGGAGTACCGGGGAGCTGTTTTTT.

The chain employs TRBV19 and TRBJ1-6; the D gene is possibly TRBD1 (6 bases). Germline V gene data show CDR1 as LNHDA and CDR2 as SQIVND (reference sequence). The CDR3 has 15 residues. V was pared by 5 bases and J by 10 bases, with 18 bases between. CDR3 nucleotides: TGTGCCAGTAGTGCGGGGACATTCCTGATATCACCCCTCCACTTT. Its translation: CASSAGTFLISPLHF.

This chain joins TRBV6-8 and TRBJ1-1, with 7 bases aligning to TRBD1. V lost 7 bases and J lost 5; bases outside the gene matches: 7. Germline assignment: CDR1 MNHGY and CDR2 SAAAGT. This CDR3 has 13 amino acids. The CDR3 region has the DNA TGTGCCAGCACCCAGGGGGGGTGGACTGAAGCTTTCTTT. Translated, it gives CASTQGGWTEAFF.

This clone was seen more than once but under ten times. The chain employs TRBV6-8 and TRBJ1-5; D ambiguous. The CDR3 length is 15 residues. From germline, CDR1 is MNHGY and CDR2 SAAAGT. Trimming removed 6 bases at V and 4 bases at J, with 16 bases between. The CDR3 loop reads CASSPDISANQPQHF. In DNA, the CDR3 is TGTGCCAGCAGCCCTGACATTAGTGCGAATCAGCCCCAGCATTTT.

This clone was seen only once. Here the CDR3 reads CASSLGGDSFRQFF. DNA for the CDR3: TGCGCCAGCAGCTTGGGGGGTGACTCTTTCCGACAGTTCTTC. The chain joins TRBV5-1 to TRBJ2-1; D gene unclear. Trimming pared 0 bases from V and 13 bases from J, leaving 17 bases between. The CDR3 consists of 14 residues. The germline V gene encodes CDR1 SGHRS and CDR2 YFSETQ.

This clone was seen more than once but under ten times. This rearrangement joins TRBV6-8 to TRBJ1-6; possible D gene TRBD1, 5 bases. Trimming removed 2 bases at V and 9 bases at J, with 8 bases between. The CDR3 is 13 residues long. Germline V gene data show CDR1 as MNHGY and CDR2 as SAAAGT. The CDR3 spells CASSYRRGSPLHF. The CDR3 nucleotides read TGTGCCAGCAGTTACCGGAGGGGTTCACCCCTCCACTTT.

The chain carries TRBV29-1 and TRBJ2-7, with TRBD1 matching 7 bases. This CDR3 comprises 15 residues. Germline CDR1 SQVTM, CDR2 ANQGSEA. With V trimmed by 3 bases and J by 0 bases, 8 bases remained unmatched. CDR3 amino acids: CSVEMTGTVSYEQYF. DNA of the CDR3: TGCAGCGTTGAGATGACCGGGACAGTCTCCTACGAGCAGTACTTC.

The rearrangement joins TRBV18 to TRBJ2-7; TRBD2 might be the D (7 bases). The CDR3 totals 14 residues. Germline V gives CDR1 KGHSH, CDR2 LQKENI. V was clipped by 6 bases and J by 6 bases, with 18 bases between them. CDR3 region: CASSPAGAGREQYF. Here the CDR3 DNA reads TGTGCCAGCTCCCCGGCGGGGGCCGGCCGCGAGCAGTACTTC.

This clone has more than one count but fewer than ten. The V call is TRBV6-8, the J call TRBJ1-2; D ambiguous. V lost 4 bases to trimming and J lost 5 bases, with 14 bases between them. Germline V gives CDR1 MNHGY, CDR2 SAAAGT. CDR3 length: 14 residues. The CDR3 bases are TGTGCCAGCAGTTCCCAGGATCTGCGATATGGCTACACCTTC. It translates to CASSSQDLRYGYTF.

This clone was seen only a few times. Different DNA sequences within this sample yield the same CDR3. This chain uses TRBV11-3 with TRBJ1-1; no firm D call. The CDR3 contains 14 residues. The germline V gene has CDR1 SGHNT and CDR2 YENEEA. The germline V and J ends were trimmed by 1 base and 1 base, with 7 bases remaining between them. The CDR3 DNA sequence: TGTGCCAGCAGCTTAGGTGCCGGGAACACTGAAGCTTTCTTT. This encodes CASSLGAGNTEAFF.

This sequence joins TRBV29-1 and TRBJ1-5; weak D call: TRBD1 (6 bases). The V end was cut by 6 bases, the J end by 4 bases, with 13 bases between. The V gene's germline CDR1 is SQVTM and CDR2 ANQGSEA. CDR3 length: 13 residues. The CDR3 reads CSVRSGENQPQHF. The CDR3 nucleotides are TGCAGCGTCAGATCAGGGGAAAATCAGCCCCAGCATTTT.

By proportion, this clone is medium-sized. The chain employs TRBV11-3 and TRBJ1-1; 7 bases agree with TRBD1. V lost 3 bases, J lost 2 bases, and 3 bases stayed unmatched. Germline CDR1 is SGHNT and CDR2 is YENEEA. The CDR3 is 14 amino acids. The CDR3 DNA follows: TGTGCCAGCAGCTTGGGGACAGATAACACTGAAGCTTTCTTT. Translated, it gives CASSLGTDNTEAFF.

This clone occurred a few times. The J gene is TRBJ2-7, the V gene TRBV23-1, with 7 bases identical to TRBD1. TRBV23-1 is an open reading frame whose function is uncertain. The CDR3 runs 13 residues. J was trimmed by 3 bases and V by 6 bases; bases with no gene match: 5. CDR3 in DNA: TGCGCCAGCAGCTTCGGGACAGACTACGAGCAGTACTTC. As protein: CASSFGTDYEQYF.

The genes are TRBV18 and TRBJ2-2; D tentatively fits TRBD1 or TRBD2 (5 bases each). This CDR3 has 17 residues. Germline V gives CDR1 KGHSH, CDR2 LQKENI. V gave up 4 bases and J gave up 0 bases, with 15 bases separating them. The chain's CDR3 is CASSLGPPGPNTGELFF. CDR3 nucleotides: TGTGCCAGCTCACTGGGGCCCCCGGGACCGAACACCGGGGAGCTGTTTTTT.

The chain combines TRBV5-1 with TRBJ1-6; no definite D call. Trimming pared 0 bases from V and 7 bases from J, leaving 8 bases between. The germline gives CDR1 SGHRS, CDR2 YFSETQ. This CDR3 is built from 14 residues. CDR3 region: CASSLGLANSPLHF. The DNA of the CDR3 is TGCGCCAGCAGCTTGGGACTGGCCAATTCACCCCTCCACTTT. The variable domain in full, completed from reference TRBV5-1 and TRBJ1-6, reads KAGVTQTPRYLIKTRGQQVTLSCSPISGHRSVSWYQQTPGQGLQFLFEYFSETQRNKGNFPGRFSGRQFSNSRSEMNVSTLELGDSALYLCASSLGLANSPLHFGNGTRLTVT.

V gene TRBV25-1 combines with J gene TRBJ1-6, with a tentative D call TRBD1 (5 bases). Germline CDR1 is MGHDK and CDR2 is SYGVNS. The CDR3 has 12 residues. The ends were cut back, 7 bases at V and 7 bases at J, with 8 bases in the middle. The CDR3 reads CASNGHNSPLHF. The CDR3 DNA is TGTGCCAGCAATGGACACAATTCACCCCTCCACTTT.

By frequency in the sample, this clone is large. The rearrangement joins TRBV11-3 to TRBJ2-2; tentative D call: TRBD2 (5 bases). This CDR3 has 15 residues. The germline gives CDR1 SGHNT, CDR2 YENEEA. V lost 3 bases, J lost 3 bases, and 11 bases lay in between. CDR3 sequence reads: CASSLRVLYTGELFF. CDR3 nucleotide sequence: TGTGCCAGCAGCTTGAGGGTGCTTTACACCGGGGAGCTGTTTTTT.